These T cell receptor beta chains were read from a single sample in a study of regulatory T cells in long-lasting Graves disease. TCRdb reprocessed the multiplex PCR reads via MiXCR and lists one record per CDR3 protein. The repertoire consists of about 200,000 distinct CDR3 sequences, with roughly a fifth occurring once and the leading ten covering approximately 12%. This sample also appeared in a second study, on T cells in Graves' hyperthyroidism and ophthalmopathy.

This specimen was peripheral blood mononuclear cells (PBMCs), taken at new diagnosis, from a patient treated with antithyroid drugs. All receptors derive from a woman in her thirties with Graves disease. Each CDR3 is given with its conserved first and last residue. D genes are given only for firm matches. Clone size, where shown, is once, few, many, or a class for clones that have expanded.

TRBV29-1,many,TRBJ2-3,.,TGCAGCGTTGAAGGGGGCACAGATACGCAGTATTTT,CSVEGGTDTQYF
TRBV27,.,TRBJ2-1,TRBD2,TGTGCCAGCAGCTCGGGGACTACCCACAATGAGCAGTTCTTC,CASSSGTTHNEQFF
TRBV19,many,TRBJ1-5,TRBD1,TGTGCCAGTAGTACCACGACAGGGATAAATCAGCCCCAGCATTTT,CASSTTTGINQPQHF
TRBV19,.,TRBJ1-1,TRBD1,TGTGCCAGTAGTATGGGCAGGGGGTACACTGGAGCTTTCTTT,CASSMGRGYTGAFF
TRBV19,.,TRBJ2-3,TRBD2,TGTGCCAGTAGTATATCTTCGTTCTCGACTAGCGGGAGGGATACGCAGTATTTT,CASSISSFSTSGRDTQYF
TRBV7-8,many,TRBJ2-3,TRBD2,TGTGCCAGCAGCTGGGGGACTAGCGGACGCACAGATACGCAGTATTTT,CASSWGTSGRTDTQYF
TRBV12-3/TRBV12-4,many,TRBJ2-3,.,TGTGCCAGCAGTCTACAGGGTACAGATACGCAGTATTTT,CASSLQGTDTQYF
TRBV3-1,few,TRBJ1-4,.,TGTGCCAGCAGCCCAAGGACCCCGAGGGCTGAAAAACTGTTTTTT,CASSPRTPRAEKLFF
TRBV6-1,.,TRBJ2-3,TRBD2,TGTGCCAGCACCCTACTAGCGGGCACAGATACGCAGTATTTT,CASTLLAGTDTQYF
TRBV15,.,TRBJ1-1,.,TGTGCCACCAGCAGGGATACACGGGGGACTGAAGCTTTCTTT,CATSRDTRGTEAFF
TRBV27,once,TRBJ1-2,TRBD1,TGTGCCAGCAGTTACCTCCCCTTCGGACAGGGATATGGCTACACCTTC,CASSYLPFGQGYGYTF
TRBV3-1,many,TRBJ1-6,.,TGTGCCAGCAGCCAAGGGACAGTAAATAATTCACCCCTCCACTTT,CASSQGTVNNSPLHF
TRBV2,many,TRBJ2-1,.,TGTGCCAGCAAGGAGGGAACCAATGAGCAGTTCTTC,CASKEGTNEQFF
TRBV5-5,many,TRBJ1-5,.,TGTGCCAGCAGCTTGGAACAGGCGGGTAGCAATCAGCCCCAGCATTTT,CASSLEQAGSNQPQHF
TRBV7-6,many,TRBJ2-7,.,TGTGCCAGCAGCTCGAGGGCTCCCCCCTACGAGCAGTACTTC,CASSSRAPPYEQYF
TRBV20-1,.,TRBJ2-5,.,TGCAGTGCTAACAGGGAATGGGCCCAGTACTTC,CSANREWAQYF
TRBV29-1,many,TRBJ2-1,.,TGCAGCGTTGAATTCAGCGTTCTGGGCAATGAGCAGTTCTTC,CSVEFSVLGNEQFF
TRBV7-9,.,TRBJ2-5,TRBD2,TGTGCCAGCAGCTTAAGGGGACTAGCGGGGGTTGAGACCCAGTACTTC,CASSLRGLAGVETQYF
TRBV18,many,TRBJ1-4,.,TGTGCCAGCTCAGTGACACAGGGCCCGAATGAAAAACTGTTTTTT,CASSVTQGPNEKLFF
TRBV20-1,few,TRBJ2-7,TRBD2,TGCAGTGCTAGAGATTCTAGCGGGAGATTTCGGGAGCAGTACTTC,CSARDSSGRFREQYF
TRBV7-9,.,TRBJ1-2,.,TGTGCCAGCAGACCACGGGATACCTATGGCTACACCTTC,CASRPRDTYGYTF
TRBV28,many,TRBJ1-6,.,TGTGCCAGCAAATCAGCTATCGATAATTCACCCCTCCACTTT,CASKSAIDNSPLHF
TRBV10-3,many,TRBJ1-4,.,TGTGCCATCAGTGACCCAACAGGAGCAACTAATGAAAAACTGTTTTTT,CAISDPTGATNEKLFF
TRBV2,many,TRBJ1-3,.,TGTGCCAGGTCAAAAGCGGGGGCTAGCTCTGGAAACACCATATATTTT,CARSKAGASSGNTIYF
TRBV2,.,TRBJ2-3,TRBD1,TGTGCCAGCAGGGGACAGGGGGCAAGGACAGATACGCAGTATTTT,CASRGQGARTDTQYF
TRBV20-1,many,TRBJ1-5,TRBD1,TGCAGTGCCCCGATACAGGGGTGGGATCAGCCCCAGCATTTT,CSAPIQGWDQPQHF
TRBV2,many,TRBJ1-2,.,TGTGCCAGCAATCCTCGGGACACTAACTATGGCTACACCTTC,CASNPRDTNYGYTF
TRBV6-1,many,TRBJ2-7,.,TGTGCCAGCAGTCGCTCCGCCGGGGTTGGGGGGCCCTACGAGCAGTACTTC,CASSRSAGVGGPYEQYF
TRBV6-1,many,TRBJ1-5,TRBD1,TGTGCCAGCCATCAGGGGGGCAATCAGCCCCAGCATTTT,CASHQGGNQPQHF
TRBV28,many,TRBJ1-2,.,TGTGCCAGCAGTTTGATAAGGAGGGGCTACACCTTC,CASSLIRRGYTF
TRBV5-1,many,TRBJ2-3,.,TGCGCCAGCGCGGGCTTCAACACAGATACGCAGTATTTT,CASAGFNTDTQYF
TRBV3-1,many,TRBJ1-4,.,TGTGCCAGCAGCCAAGGCAAGAGGCCTAATGAAAAACTGTTTTTT,CASSQGKRPNEKLFF
TRBV6-1,many,TRBJ2-7,.,TGTGCCAGCAGTGAACTGGGTTCCATAGCGGCCCAACCCTACGAGCAGTACTTC,CASSELGSIAAQPYEQYF
TRBV27,many,TRBJ2-5,.,TGTGCCAGCAGTTCCCCCGGTGGGCGGGAGACCCAGTACTTC,CASSSPGGRETQYF
TRBV6-1,many,TRBJ1-3,.,TGTGCCAGCAGTGAGGGGGAAGACTCTGGAAACACCATATATTTT,CASSEGEDSGNTIYF
TRBV20-1,few,TRBJ2-4,TRBD1,TGCAGTGCCCCCCTTGGGGCAGGGGGCGCGATCAACATTCAGTACTTC,CSAPLGAGGAINIQYF
TRBV7-9,.,TRBJ2-5,.,TGTGCCAGCAGCTTAGCAGTCCAAGAGACCCAGTACTTC,CASSLAVQETQYF
TRBV6-1,.,TRBJ2-7,TRBD1,TGTGCCAGCACCGCGACAGGGCGGGCGCAGTACTTC,CASTATGRAQYF
TRBV10-3,many,TRBJ2-1,TRBD2,TGTGCCATCAGTGGGACTAGCGGGCTCTCCTACAATGAGCAGTTCTTC,CAISGTSGLSYNEQFF
TRBV20-1,few,TRBJ2-1,TRBD2,TGCAGTGCCACGACTAGCGGGGGGTCACTCTCCTACAATGAGCAGTTCTTC,CSATTSGGSLSYNEQFF
TRBV5-1,.,TRBJ1-2,TRBD1,TGCGCCAGCAGCCTACGAGGTCCCGGGACAGGGGGCTACACCTTC,CASSLRGPGTGGYTF
TRBV9,many,TRBJ2-5,TRBD1,TGTGCCAGCAGCGTGGGACAGGCCCGAGAGACCCAGTACTTC,CASSVGQARETQYF
TRBV6-2/TRBV6-3,many,TRBJ1-2,.,TGTGCCAGCAGTTACTCGCCGTATAGGCCTACTAACTATGGCTACACCTTC,CASSYSPYRPTNYGYTF
TRBV12-3/TRBV12-4,many,TRBJ2-1,TRBD2,TGTGCCAGCAGGATTAGCGGGGGGTTCTACAATGAGCAGTTCTTC,CASRISGGFYNEQFF
TRBV30,.,TRBJ2-5,.,TGTGCCTGGAGTGCGACTAGAGAAGAGACCCAGTACTTC,CAWSATREETQYF
TRBV7-9,many,TRBJ2-5,TRBD1,TGTGCCAGCAGCGCCCGCCCCGGGACAGTGAAAGAGACCCAGTACTTC,CASSARPGTVKETQYF
TRBV27,many,TRBJ1-5,.,TGTGCCAGCGCGCCTTATAGGGGGACTCAGCCCCAGCATTTT,CASAPYRGTQPQHF
TRBV10-2,many,TRBJ1-1,.,TGCGCCAGCAGTGTCTATTCAGGGGAACCGGATGAAGCTTTCTTT,CASSVYSGEPDEAFF
TRBV11-2,many,TRBJ2-7,.,TGTGCCAGCAGTTCAGCGGTATTCTACGAGCAGTACTTC,CASSSAVFYEQYF
TRBV13,many,TRBJ1-1,TRBD1,TGTGCCAGCAGCTTAGGCGGGGGACAGGGGATTACTGAAGCTTTCTTT,CASSLGGGQGITEAFF
TRBV15,few,TRBJ2-5,.,TGTGCCACCAGGACGACGATGCTGGGGAGCCAAGAGACCCAGTACTTC,CATRTTMLGSQETQYF
TRBV7-8,many,TRBJ2-7,.,TGTGCCAGCAGCTTATTAGCGAACTCCTACGAGCAGTACTTC,CASSLLANSYEQYF
TRBV28,many,TRBJ1-5,.,TGTGCCAGCACGGATAGCAATCAGCCCCAGCATTTT,CASTDSNQPQHF
TRBV12-3/TRBV12-4,.,TRBJ2-5,.,TGTGCCAGCAGTTTCGGGTCGGGCGATCTTCTAGAGACCCAGTACTTC,CASSFGSGDLLETQYF